This paragraph reports one TCR beta chain. What it recognizes is unknown. This sample stems from a study of monozygotic twins with inflammatory bowel disease. This CDR3 spans 20 amino acids. Germline CDR1 and CDR2: SGDLS and YYNGEE. Samples each yielded cDNA through eight separate reactions. For each CDR3 protein, TCRdb gives one entry from its re-call of the 5' RACE reads, without DNA. There are around 370,000 distinct CDR3 sequences in the sample, with 2.5% to 3% held by the top ten. Overall study findings and caveats: IBD patients exhibited fewer clonotypes shared with other individuals than healthy twins, particularly with disease activity. It was not supported that a single strong signal or clonotype was associated with IBD.

This sequence originates from a human donor with ulcerative colitis or Crohn's disease, or a healthy co-twin of an affected twin (not recorded which). The V call is TRBV9, the J call TRBJ2-3; TCRdb proposes TRBD2, but this gene call is untestable without DNA. The sample was blood. This CDR3 is CASSPGVAGALRASTDTQYF.